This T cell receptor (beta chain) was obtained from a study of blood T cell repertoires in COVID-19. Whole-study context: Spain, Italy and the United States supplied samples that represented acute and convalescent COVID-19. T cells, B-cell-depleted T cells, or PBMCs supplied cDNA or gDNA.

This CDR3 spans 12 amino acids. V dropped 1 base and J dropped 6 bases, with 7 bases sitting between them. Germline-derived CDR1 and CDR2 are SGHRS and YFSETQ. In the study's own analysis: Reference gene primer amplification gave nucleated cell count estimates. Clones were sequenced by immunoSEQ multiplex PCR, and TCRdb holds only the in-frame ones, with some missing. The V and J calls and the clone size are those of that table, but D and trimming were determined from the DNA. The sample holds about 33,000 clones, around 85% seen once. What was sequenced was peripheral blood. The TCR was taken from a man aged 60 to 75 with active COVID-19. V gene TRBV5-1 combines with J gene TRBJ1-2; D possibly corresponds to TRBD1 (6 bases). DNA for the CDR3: TGCGCCAGCAGCTTGCCAGGGGATGGCTACACCTTC. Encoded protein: CASSLPGDGYTF.